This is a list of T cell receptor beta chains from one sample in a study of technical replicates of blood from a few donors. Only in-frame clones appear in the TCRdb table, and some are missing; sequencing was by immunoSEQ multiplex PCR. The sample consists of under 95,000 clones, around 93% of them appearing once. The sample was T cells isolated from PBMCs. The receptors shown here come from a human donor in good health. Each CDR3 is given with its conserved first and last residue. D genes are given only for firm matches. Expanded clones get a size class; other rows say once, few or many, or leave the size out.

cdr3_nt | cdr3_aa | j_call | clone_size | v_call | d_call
TGTGCCAGTAATACTCAGGGTAACACCGGGGAGCTGTTTTTT | CASNTQGNTGELFF | TRBJ2-2 | . | TRBV19 | .
TGTGCCAGCAGTGACTCTAGCGGGTCCTACAATGAGCAGTTCTTC | CASSDSSGSYNEQFF | TRBJ2-1 | many | TRBV6-4 | TRBD2
TGTGCCAGCAGCTTAGGCCGGACAGGGGCCAACGTCCTGACTTTC | CASSLGRTGANVLTF | TRBJ2-6 | . | TRBV7-9 | .
TGTGCCAGCAGCCAAATTTGGGGACAGGGAGAGACCCAGTACTTC | CASSQIWGQGETQYF | TRBJ2-5 | . | TRBV14 | TRBD1
TGTGCCAGCAGTGAAGCGATCGGACTAGCGGGAGCCTCCTGGGCCAACGTCCTGACTTTC | CASSEAIGLAGASWANVLTF | TRBJ2-6 | once | TRBV2 | TRBD2
TGTGCCAGCAGTTTAGAGAGACAGGGAAGGACCTATGGCTACACCTTC | CASSLERQGRTYGYTF | TRBJ1-2 | . | TRBV27 | TRBD1
TGCGCCAGCAGCTTGGGTGTTTGGGACACCCAGCCTGGAAACACCATATATTTT | CASSLGVWDTQPGNTIYF | TRBJ1-3 | . | TRBV5-1 | .
TGTGCCAGCAGCCAATTAACTAGCGGGCCCAATGAGCAGTTCTTC | CASSQLTSGPNEQFF | TRBJ2-1 | . | TRBV4-2 | TRBD2
TGCGCCAGCACCCCGGGGTTGGCGAACACTGAAGCTTTCTTT | CASTPGLANTEAFF | TRBJ1-1 | . | TRBV5-1 | .
TGCGCCAGCAGCCCCGCCGGGACAGGGACCTACAATGAGCAGTTCTTC | CASSPAGTGTYNEQFF | TRBJ2-1 | . | TRBV5-1 | TRBD1
TGCGCCAGCAGGGGCTCGGTCCCTGAAGCTTTCTTT | CASRGSVPEAFF | TRBJ1-1 | . | TRBV5-1 | .
TGTGCCAGCTCTCTCACAGGGGCCAATCAGCCCCAGCATTTT | CASSLTGANQPQHF | TRBJ1-5 | . | TRBV18 | TRBD1
TGTGCCAGCTCAGGGGGCTCGGGCACAGATACGCAGTATTTT | CASSGGSGTDTQYF | TRBJ2-3 | . | TRBV6-1 | TRBD1
TGTGCCAGCAGCTACGAGACAGCTTATGGCTACACCTTC | CASSYETAYGYTF | TRBJ1-2 | . | TRBV7-8 | .
TGTGCCAGTAGTATACTAGGGGATTTAAAGGAAAAACTGTTTTTT | CASSILGDLKEKLFF | TRBJ1-4 | . | TRBV19 | .
TGTGCCAGCAGCCGCCCTAAGACGGGAGGCCCCCCAGATACGCAGTATTTT | CASSRPKTGGPPDTQYF | TRBJ2-3 | once | TRBV11-2 | TRBD2
TGCAGCGTTGCGAGGAGCTCGAACACCGGGGAGCTGTTTTTT | CSVARSSNTGELFF | TRBJ2-2 | . | TRBV29-1 | .
TGTGCCAGCAGCTTTTCCGCAGGGCTGAATCAGCCCCAGCATTTT | CASSFSAGLNQPQHF | TRBJ1-5 | . | TRBV5-6 | .
TGCGCCAGCAGTGTTTGGGCAGGGGGGACTGAAGCTTTCTTT | CASSVWAGGTEAFF | TRBJ1-1 | . | TRBV4-3 | TRBD1
TGTGCCTGGAGTGTACTAGAGGCTAATGAAAAACTGTTTTTT | CAWSVLEANEKLFF | TRBJ1-4 | . | TRBV30 | .
TGTGCCAGCAGCCCAGCCTCTAGCGGGGGGACCTACAATGAGCAGTTCTTC | CASSPASSGGTYNEQFF | TRBJ2-1 | . | TRBV4-2 | TRBD2
TGTGCCTGGAGATCCGAGCATGAAGAAGCTTTCTTT | CAWRSEHEEAFF | TRBJ1-1 | . | TRBV30 | .
TGTGCCAGCAAGTTCAGGACTAGCGGGAGGGCGAACACCGGGGAGCTGTTTTTT | CASKFRTSGRANTGELFF | TRBJ2-2 | . | TRBV2 | TRBD2
TGTGCCAGCAGCCCTGGGACAGCTGAAGCTTTCTTT | CASSPGTAEAFF | TRBJ1-1 | . | TRBV4-2 | TRBD1
TGTGCCAGCAGCCCCATAGCGGGAGCGCGACTCGGGGAGCTGTTTTTT | CASSPIAGARLGELFF | TRBJ2-2 | . | TRBV7-9 | TRBD2
TGTGCCAGCAGGCCCTTAGACAGGGGACGTGAAAAACTGTTTTTT | CASRPLDRGREKLFF | TRBJ1-4 | few | TRBV27 | TRBD1
TGTGCCATCATCCGGGACAGGCCCCCCGAGCAGTACTTC | CAIIRDRPPEQYF | TRBJ2-7 | . | TRBV28 | TRBD1
TGCGCCAGCAGCCAAGCGGCGGGCATCTACGAGCAGTACTTC | CASSQAAGIYEQYF | TRBJ2-7 | once | TRBV4-1 | .